Each of the 24 T cell receptor beta chains below was sequenced from the same sample in a study of post-analysis software for immune sequencing data. For these TCRs, the target antigens are not known. Incorporated into the TCR beta cDNA libraries were unique molecular identifiers, which served to reduce PCR and sequencing biases. A single record per CDR3 protein comes from TCRdb applying MiXCR to the PCR reads. The table has approximately 260,000 distinct CDR3 sequences, 36% seen once. Findings and caveats of the study: Patients had higher frequencies than controls of a few TRBV segments, including TRBV5-6, TRBV5-1 and TRBV20-1.

Sample: blood. The receptors derive from a girl aged 5-17 years with multiple sclerosis.

Ten or more counts support this clonotype. V and J are TRBV12-3 or TRBV12-4 and TRBJ1-5, with TRBD1 as a possible D gene (5 bases). V dropped 2 bases and J dropped 4 bases, with 15 bases sitting between them. CDR3 length equals 16 residues. CDR3 nucleotides: TGTGCCAGCAGTTTAAGTTACCCCGGGGGGAATCAGCCCCAGCATTTT. Translation: CASSLSYPGGNQPQHF.

This clonotype was counted only a few times. V and J are TRBV6-6 and TRBJ2-7; 8 bases are shared with TRBD2. The CDR3 is 14 residues long. The V gene end was trimmed by 6 bases and the J gene end by 2 bases; junction bases not matched to a gene: 6. The V gene's germline CDR1 is MNHNY and CDR2 SVGAGI (reference sequence). CDR3 DNA: TGTGCCAGCAGCCTAGCGGGTTCCACCTACGAGCAGTACTTC. As protein: CASSLAGSTYEQYF.

This chain joins TRBV6-5 and TRBJ2-1, with D unclear. V gave up 2 bases and J gave up 7 bases, with 12 bases separating them. Germline V gene lookup returns CDR1 MNHEY and CDR2 SVGAGI. The CDR3 is made up of 14 amino acids. CDR3 bases: TGTGCCAGCAGTTACGCCAAGCCCGGTAATGAGCAGTTCTTC. It yields the protein CASSYAKPGNEQFF.

This clonotype occurred many times. This chain joins TRBV15 and TRBJ1-2, with D maybe TRBD1 (6 bases). This CDR3 region has 15 residues. Germline V CDR1 and CDR2: LNHNV, YYDKDF (reference sequence). V was clipped by 4 bases and J by 4 bases, with 16 bases between them. DNA for the CDR3: TGTGCCACCAGCACCCAAGGGGGTTTGGTCTATGGCTACACCTTC. Translated, it gives CATSTQGGLVYGYTF.

This clonotype occurred many times. This chain links TRBV3-1 with TRBJ2-1; maybe TRBD2 (6 bases). V gave up 1 base and J gave up 3 bases, with 13 bases separating them. The CDR3 has 16 amino acids. Germline CDR1 is LGHDT and CDR2 is YNNKEL (reference sequence). CDR3 loop: CASSQVLGRSYNEQFF. CDR3 coding DNA: TGTGCCAGCAGCCAAGTACTCGGGAGAAGCTACAATGAGCAGTTCTTC.

This clonotype was observed many times. J is TRBJ1-2 and V is TRBV11-2; D remains ambiguous. The germline V gene has CDR1 SGHAT and CDR2 FQNNGV. CDR3 length: 13 residues. Trimming removed 0 bases at V and 4 bases at J, with 6 bases between. The DNA for the CDR3 is TGTGCCAGCAGCTTAGATTCGGGCTATGGCTACACCTTC. It is translated as CASSLDSGYGYTF.

This clonotype has only a few counts. The chain links TRBV29-1 to TRBJ2-1; 8 bases are a match to TRBD1. With V trimmed by 4 bases and J by 9 bases, 8 bases remained unmatched. This CDR3 comprises 13 residues. Per the germline V gene, CDR1 is SQVTM and CDR2 is ANQGSEA. The chain's CDR3 is CSVGQGSGIEQFF. In DNA, the CDR3 is TGCAGCGTTGGACAGGGGTCGGGCATTGAGCAGTTCTTC.

CDR3 DNA: TGTGCCAGCAGTGAAGGGGTGTTCCGATACGGGAGGAGCACAGATACGCAGTATTTT. Protein: CASSEGVFRYGRSTDTQYF. The genes are TRBV6-1 and TRBJ2-3; TRBD2 matches at 7 bases. The germline gives CDR1 MNHNS, CDR2 SASEGT. The CDR3 contains 19 residues. V lost 1 base and J lost 0; bases outside the gene matches: 13.

This clonotype was observed at least ten times. This chain links TRBV13 with TRBJ2-3, with 7 nucleotides matching TRBD1. Germline V gene lookup returns CDR1 PRHDT and CDR2 FYEKMQ (reference sequence). V was pared by 5 bases and J by 3 bases, with 11 bases of the junction left unmatched. The CDR3 is 16 amino acids. The CDR3 protein is CASSERQGAQTDTQYF. DNA of the CDR3: TGTGCCAGCAGCGAGAGACAGGGTGCGCAAACAGATACGCAGTATTTT.

V gene TRBV19 combines with J gene TRBJ1-5; D is perhaps TRBD1 (5 bases). The CDR3 runs 14 residues. The ends were cut back, 1 base at V and 9 bases at J, with 13 bases in the middle. From germline, CDR1 is LNHDA and CDR2 SQIVND (reference sequence). CDR3 protein: CASSIAPGSGPQHF. The CDR3, as DNA: TGTGCCAGTAGTATAGCGCCAGGGAGTGGGCCCCAGCATTTT. Together with reference TRBV19 and TRBJ1-5, the CDR3 gives the full variable domain: DGGITQSPKYLFRKEGQNVTLSCEQNLNHDAMYWYRQDPGQGLRLIYYSQIVNDFQKGDIAEGYSVSREKKESFPLTVTSAQKNPTAFYLCASSIAPGSGPQHFGDGTRLSIL.

This clonotype was observed at least ten times. V and J are TRBV5-1 and TRBJ2-1; weak D call: TRBD2 (5 bases). Trimming took 4 bases from V and 9 from J, leaving 11 bases between them. This CDR3 comprises 12 residues. The germline gives CDR1 SGHRS, CDR2 YFSETQ. In nucleotides, the CDR3 is TGCGCCAGCAGCGTGGACGGAGGTGAGCAGTTCTTC. Its translation is CASSVDGGEQFF.

Many counts were recorded for this clonotype. The chain recombines TRBV20-1 with TRBJ1-1; D might be TRBD1 (5 bases). CDR3 length equals 14 residues. The V and J ends lost 5 bases and 1 base respectively, with 14 bases between them. The germline V gene encodes CDR1 DFQATT and CDR2 SNEGSKA (reference sequence). The CDR3 DNA sequence: TGCAGTGCTCGTCAGACAGCTCCGAACACTGAAGCTTTCTTT. Its protein is CSARQTAPNTEAFF.

With respect to this clonotype: A single base separates this from a much larger clone, so it may be a read error. The chain carries TRBV4-2 and TRBJ1-2; D is unresolved. Germline V lookup: CDR1 LGHNA, CDR2 YNFKEQ. The CDR3 is made up of 14 amino acids. CDR3 protein: CTSSQDYGRDGYTF. DNA of the CDR3: TGTACCAGCAGCCAAGACTATGGACGGGATGGCTACACCTTC.

This chain uses TRBV20-1 with TRBJ2-7, with TRBD2 identical over 10 bases. The V gene's germline CDR1 is DFQATT and CDR2 SNEGSKA (reference sequence). The J segment lost 4 bases and the V segment lost 7 bases, leaving 4 bases of the junction unmatched. The CDR3 spans 12 residues. CDR3 region: CSVTSGVYEQYF. DNA for the CDR3: TGCAGTGTTACTAGCGGGGTTTACGAGCAGTACTTC.

This clonotype was recorded a few times. This chain links TRBV9 with TRBJ2-7, with 7 positions matching TRBD1. The CDR3 length is 15 residues. Germline assignment: CDR1 SGDLS and CDR2 YYNGEE. V was pared by 0 bases and J by 4 bases, with 7 bases of the junction left unmatched. As DNA, the CDR3 is TGTGCCAGCAGCGTAGGAGACAGGGAAACTTACGAGCAGTACTTC. This sequence encodes CASSVGDRETYEQYF.

This clonotype has just a few counts. The chain is built from TRBV27 and TRBJ2-6; the D is unclear. Germline values: CDR1 MNHEY, CDR2 SMNVEV (reference sequence). CDR3 length equals 17 residues. V lost 3 bases and J 1 base, leaving 13 bases between the germline ends. The CDR3 sequence is CASSFVPFPSGANVLTF. The CDR3 nucleotides read TGTGCCAGCAGTTTTGTGCCCTTCCCTTCTGGGGCCAACGTCCTGACTTTC.

The sample holds a few counts of this clonotype. This clone may be a read error of a much larger clone one base away. V usage is TRBV29-1 and J usage is TRBJ2-1; the D gene could be TRBD1 or TRBD2 (5 bases each). The DNA matches TRBJ2-7 better at its end, which makes the J call doubtful. This CDR3 comprises 13 residues. Germline V CDR1 and CDR2: SQVTM, ANQGSEA. In DNA form, the CDR3 reads TGCAGCGTTAGGAGGACAATCTACAATGAGCAGTACTTC. Encoded protein: CSVRRTIYNEQYF.

Worth noting for this clonotype: One base away lies a much larger clone, so this may be a sequencing read error. The chain has TRBV28 and TRBJ2-5; the match to TRBD1 covers 10 bases. Looked up from germline, CDR1 is MDHEN and CDR2 is SYDVKM. V gave up 4 bases and J gave up 4 bases; unmatched junction bases: 6. The CDR3 extends over 15 amino acids. This CDR3 reads CASSSETGGAETQYF. The CDR3 nucleotides are TGTGCCAGCAGTTCCGAGACAGGGGGCGCAGAGACCCAGTACTTC.

As concerns this clonotype: This may come from a read error, since a much larger clone is one base off. This rearrangement joins TRBV10-3 to TRBJ2-3; D is ambiguous. This CDR3 is 11 amino acids long. The V gene's germline CDR1 is ENHRY and CDR2 SYGVKD. CDR3 in DNA: TGTGCCATCATGAGCACAGATACGCGGTATTTT. It yields the protein CAIMSTDTRYF.

This clonotype has only a few counts. The chain combines TRBV12-3 or TRBV12-4 with TRBJ1-2; tentative D call: TRBD1 (5 bases). This CDR3 is 13 amino acids long. V lost 6 bases and J 5 bases, leaving 13 bases between the germline ends. The chain's CDR3 is CASSPRPGYGYTF. Written as DNA, the CDR3 is TGTGCCAGCAGCCCTAGGCCAGGGTATGGCTACACCTTC.

On this clonotype itself: With a much larger clone just one base away, this may be a read error. The rearrangement joins TRBV6-5 to TRBJ2-5, with a tentative D call TRBD1 (5 bases). The CDR3 runs to 16 residues. CDR1 is MNHEY, CDR2 SVGAGI, per germline. Trimming removed 7 bases at V and 6 bases at J, with 24 bases between. The DNA for the CDR3 is TGTGCCAGCACCTACGGAGCAGGGATGGGCAGGAAGACCCAGTACTTC. Its translation: CASTYGAGMGRKTQYF.

On this clonotype: A read error may produce the germline difference seen at one junction end. The chain couples TRBV5-1 to TRBJ1-5; 7 bases align to TRBD1. CDR3 length: 14 residues. In germline, CDR1 is SGHRS, CDR2 YFSETQ. The CDR3 loop reads CAGSLAGGNQPQHF. Here the CDR3 DNA reads TGCGCCGGCAGCTTGGCAGGGGGGAATCAGCCCCAGCATTTT.

This clonotype has at least ten counts. V and J are TRBV12-3 or TRBV12-4 and TRBJ1-2; 9 bases line up with TRBD1. V gave up 6 bases and J gave up 8 bases; unmatched junction bases: 4. The CDR3 has 12 residues. DNA of the CDR3: TGTGCCAGCAGGGGGGACAGGGACGGCTACACCTTC. Encoded protein: CASRGDRDGYTF.

As to this clonotype: Since a much larger clone is just one base distant, this may be a read error. The chain joins TRBV5-1 to TRBJ2-5, with D maybe TRBD1 (5 bases). This CDR3 has 14 amino acids. In germline, CDR1 is SGHRS, CDR2 YFSETQ. CDR3 protein: CASNLTSGSETQYF. The CDR3 DNA reads TGCGCCAGCAACTTGACCTCAGGGTCCGAGACCCAGTACTTC.